This T cell receptor beta chain was identified in a study of T cells after yellow fever vaccination. Study observations and caveats: Most clones from primary vaccination resurfaced after the booster (about 95% CD4, 75% to 90% CD8). Clonotypes found in both CD4 and CD8 compartments made up a small share. The study noted that FACS-sorted repertoires could contain abundant clonotypes contaminating from the bulk population.

This clonotype was counted between two and nine times. Its cognate antigen is unknown. V was cut by 3 bases and J by 5 bases, with 10 bases left in between. The CDR3 is 13 amino acids. CDR1 and CDR2 from the germline V gene are SGHTA and FQGNSA. TCRdb redid the calling of the 5' RACE reads with MiXCR, one entry per CDR3 protein. The sample records about 350,000 distinct CDR3 sequences, approximately 10% being singletons. The V gene is TRBV7-2, the J gene TRBJ1-1; D gene unclear. This material consisted of PBMCs, taken on the day of the first yellow fever vaccination. This TCR derives from a man younger than 30 who received the YFV17D yellow fever vaccine. Here the CDR3 DNA reads TGTGCCAGCAGCTTTGTTGCAGAGACTGAAGCTTTCTTT. Protein sequence: CASSFVAETEAFF.